The 21 T cell receptor beta chains reported below all come from one sample, sequenced in a study of CD4 T cells in relation to SARS-CoV-2 and coronaviruses. These receptors' targets are unknown. Clones were read by immunoSEQ multiplex PCR, and TCRdb kept only the in-frame ones, dropping some. There are approximately 41,000 clones in the sample; 75% to 90% occur only once, and around 1.3% lies in the top ten. The source material was naive CD4+ T cells from PBMCs, cultured in vitro. The sample's subset: naive CD4+ T cells isolated by negative enrichment. These receptors were taken from an adult with COVID-19.

The V gene is TRBV7-9, the J gene TRBJ2-1; D ambiguous. The CDR3 is 14 amino acids. V was shortened by 1 base and J by 5 bases, with 9 bases between the two germline ends. Germline values: CDR1 SEHNR, CDR2 FQNEAQ (reference sequence). The CDR3 here is CASSLDYLNNEQFF. CDR3 sequence (DNA): TGTGCCAGCAGCTTAGACTACCTAAACAATGAGCAGTTCTTC.

This rearrangement joins TRBV27 to TRBJ2-7, with D perhaps TRBD2 (5 bases). Germline CDR1 is MNHEY and CDR2 is SMNVEV (reference sequence). Between the trimmed V and J ends, which lost 3 bases and 2 bases, there was a span of 11 bases. The CDR3 runs 14 residues. For the CDR3, the DNA is TGTGCCAGCAGTTTGGTTAGCGCCACCTACGAGCAGTACTTC. Encoded protein: CASSLVSATYEQYF.

This rearrangement joins TRBV28 to TRBJ2-3, with D maybe TRBD1 (6 bases). Trimming cost V 1 base and J 4 bases, with 15 bases left between them. The CDR3 has 16 residues. CDR1 MDHEN and CDR2 SYDVKM come from the germline V gene. CDR3 in amino acids: CASSLLSGAASDTQYF. The CDR3 nucleotides are TGTGCCAGCAGTTTATTATCAGGGGCTGCGTCAGATACGCAGTATTTT.

The rearrangement joins TRBV29-1 to TRBJ2-1; 12 nucleotides line up with TRBD2. The CDR3 sequence is 13 residues long. The trim removed 6 bases at V and 9 bases at J, leaving 6 bases unmatched. Per germline, CDR1 SQVTM and CDR2 ANQGSEA. The DNA for the CDR3 is TGCAGCGTGGGACTAGCGGGCTACGGTGAGCAGTTCTTC. Translation: CSVGLAGYGEQFF.

V gene TRBV2 combines with J gene TRBJ2-7, with 11 bases fitting TRBD2. The V gene's germline CDR1 is SNHLY and CDR2 FYNNEI. The junction had 16 bases not matched to a gene; V was cut back by 6 bases and J by 3 bases. This CDR3 has 18 residues. In nucleotides, the CDR3 is TGTGCCAGCAGAGTCACTAGCGGGAGATCCCACTTACTCTACGAGCAGTACTTC. Amino acid sequence: CASRVTSGRSHLLYEQYF.

CDR3 in amino acids: CASSYYAGGAYEQYF. Written as DNA, the CDR3 is TGTGCCAGCAGTTATTATGCGGGGGGTGCCTACGAGCAGTACTTC. The rearrangement joins TRBV6-5 to TRBJ2-7, with 8 bases aligning to TRBD2. The CDR3 length is 15 residues. The germline V gene has CDR1 MNHEY and CDR2 SVGAGI. V lost 3 bases to trimming and J lost 2 bases; unmatched junction nucleotides: 6.

The chain has TRBV6-2 or TRBV6-3 and TRBJ2-1; D is uncertain. The CDR3 totals 17 residues. V gave up 2 bases and J gave up 3 bases, with 17 bases separating them. CDR1 MNHEY and CDR2 SVGEGT come from the germline V gene. The CDR3 DNA sequence: TGTGCCAGCAGTTACCCTACCGGCTCTTGGTACTACAATGAGCAGTTCTTC. Translated, it gives CASSYPTGSWYYNEQFF.

The rearrangement links TRBV25-1 to TRBJ2-7, with D possibly matching TRBD2 (6 bases). The V gene lost 2 bases and the J gene lost 4 bases, with 12 bases spanning the gap. The CDR3 runs 14 residues. Germline lookup yields CDR1 MGHDK and CDR2 SYGVNS. The CDR3 region is CASSEVGGRYEQYF. The CDR3 DNA reads TGTGCCAGCAGTGAAGTTGGGGGGAGGTACGAGCAGTACTTC.

The rearrangement joins TRBV18 to TRBJ2-5; D is possibly TRBD2 (5 bases). CDR1 and CDR2 (germline): KGHSH, LQKENI. Trimming shortened V by 3 bases and J by 1 base, and 9 bases separated the two germline ends. This CDR3 spans 14 amino acids. The CDR3 DNA follows: TGTGCCAGCTCACCTTCGGGATTCCAAGAGACCCAGTACTTC. This gives the protein CASSPSGFQETQYF. Supplemented by reference TRBV18 and TRBJ2-5, the full variable domain reads NAGVMQNPRHLVRRRGQEARLRCSPMKGHSHVYWYRQLPEEGLKFMVYLQKENIIDESGMPKERFSAEFPKEGPSILRIQQVVRGDSAAYFCASSPSGFQETQYFGPGTRLLVL.

The chain recombines TRBV5-1 with TRBJ2-1, with D tentatively TRBD1 (6 bases). V was shortened by 3 bases and J by 9 bases, with 19 bases between the two germline ends. The germline V gene has CDR1 SGHRS and CDR2 YFSETQ. This CDR3 comprises 15 residues. CDR3 amino acids: CASSSFEGDILEQFF. CDR3 nucleotides: TGCGCCAGCAGCTCGTTCGAAGGGGACATCCTTGAGCAGTTCTTC.

The chain uses TRBV7-2 and TRBJ2-1, with unresolved D. Trimming took off 7 bases at V and 10 bases at J, with 23 bases between the two ends. CDR1 and CDR2 from the germline V gene are SGHTA and FQGNSA. The CDR3 is 15 amino acids. This CDR3 is CASTLLGGLMAEQFF. DNA for the CDR3: TGTGCCAGCACTCTTTTGGGCGGCCTTATGGCGGAGCAGTTCTTC.

This clone has a handful of counts. The J gene is TRBJ2-7, the V gene TRBV18, with D possibly matching TRBD1 (6 bases). The CDR3 runs to 16 residues. Germline lookup yields CDR1 KGHSH and CDR2 LQKENI. V lost 3 bases and J lost 4, with 19 bases in between. CDR3 loop: CASSPSNRDISYEQYF. In DNA, the CDR3 is TGTGCCAGCTCACCGTCAAACCGGGACATATCATACGAGCAGTACTTC.

This clone was picked up one time. The gene calls are TRBV5-4 and TRBJ2-2; the D gene could be TRBD1 or TRBD2 (5 bases each). Trimming cost V 0 bases and J 4 bases, with 13 bases left between them. Germline loops: CDR1 SGHNT, CDR2 YYREEE (reference sequence). This CDR3 region has 16 residues. The CDR3 DNA is TGTGCCAGCAGCTTGGCTTCGGGACCGACCACCGGGGAGCTGTTTTTT. Its translation: CASSLASGPTTGELFF.

The count of this clone is one. J is TRBJ2-7 and V is TRBV9; D remains unclear. V was shortened by 4 bases and J by 3 bases, with 11 bases between the two germline ends. The CDR3 extends over 13 amino acids. Per the germline V gene, CDR1 is SGDLS and CDR2 is YYNGEE. CDR3 DNA sequence: TGTGCCAGCAGCAGGCTAGAGCACTACGAGCAGTACTTC. This translates into CASSRLEHYEQYF.

This clone was seen only once. The CDR3, as DNA: TGTGCCAGCGTAACTAGCGGGAGCTCCTACGAGCAGTACTTC. This encodes CASVTSGSSYEQYF. The chain joins TRBV2 to TRBJ2-7; 11 bases are shared with TRBD2. The CDR3 covers 14 residues. The V gene's germline CDR1 is SNHLY and CDR2 FYNNEI. V gave up 8 bases and J gave up 0 bases; unmatched junction bases: 3.

The V and J genes are TRBV27 and TRBJ2-7; the D is unclear. V was cut by 6 bases and J by 3 bases, with 12 bases left in between. The CDR3 is 13 amino acids. The germline gives CDR1 MNHEY, CDR2 SMNVEV (reference sequence). The CDR3: CASRPNQDYEQYF. CDR3 in DNA: TGTGCCAGCAGACCAAACCAAGACTACGAGCAGTACTTC.

CDR3 region: CASSPQARSTDTQYF. The CDR3 DNA follows: TGTGCCAGCAGCCCACAGGCTAGGAGCACAGATACGCAGTATTTT. The chain is built from TRBV7-9 and TRBJ2-3; a possible D gene is TRBD1 (5 bases). V was clipped by 5 bases and J by 0 bases, with 12 bases between them. The CDR3 is made up of 15 amino acids. The V gene's germline CDR1 is SEHNR and CDR2 FQNEAQ (reference sequence).

The chain uses TRBV15 and TRBJ1-5, with TRBD1 as a possible D gene (5 bases). Germline V gene lookup returns CDR1 LNHNV and CDR2 YYDKDF (reference sequence). This CDR3 region has 14 residues. V was shortened by 1 base and J by 4 bases, with 8 bases between the two germline ends. This CDR3 reads CATSRGDPNQPQHF. The DNA of the CDR3 is TGTGCCACCAGCAGAGGGGACCCAAATCAGCCCCAGCATTTT.

The gene calls are TRBV28 and TRBJ2-7; TRBD2 might be the D (6 bases). This CDR3 has 16 residues. Germline V gene data show CDR1 as MDHEN and CDR2 as SYDVKM. V was shortened by 7 bases and J by 0 bases, with 19 bases between the two germline ends. CDR3 loop: CASTVRWGGRSYEQYF. DNA of the CDR3: TGTGCCAGCACGGTCCGATGGGGAGGTCGCTCCTACGAGCAGTACTTC. The full variable domain, its missing parts supplied by reference TRBV28 and TRBJ2-7, is DVKVTQSSRYLVKRTGEKVFLECVQDMDHENMFWYRQDPGLGLRLIYFSYDVKMKEKGDIPEGYSVSREKKERFSLILESASTNQTSMYLCASTVRWGGRSYEQYFGPGTRLTVT.

This chain connects TRBV4-1 to TRBJ2-3; D is perhaps TRBD1 or TRBD2 (5 bases each). Trimming pared 1 base from V and 4 bases from J, leaving 12 bases between. The germline CDR1 and CDR2 sequences are MGHRA and YSYEKL. The CDR3 consists of 15 residues. The CDR3 reads CASSQVWGMPDTQYF. For the CDR3, the DNA is TGCGCCAGCAGCCAAGTTTGGGGGATGCCAGATACGCAGTATTTT.

CDR3 sequence reads: CASSLGDRDNSPLHF. The CDR3 coding sequence is TGCGCCAGCAGCTTGGGGGACAGGGATAATTCACCCCTCCACTTT. V gene TRBV5-1 combines with J gene TRBJ1-6; TRBD1 agrees at 9 bases. Trimming cost V 0 bases and J 5 bases; bases outside gene matches: 0. Germline V lookup: CDR1 SGHRS, CDR2 YFSETQ. This CDR3 is built from 15 residues.